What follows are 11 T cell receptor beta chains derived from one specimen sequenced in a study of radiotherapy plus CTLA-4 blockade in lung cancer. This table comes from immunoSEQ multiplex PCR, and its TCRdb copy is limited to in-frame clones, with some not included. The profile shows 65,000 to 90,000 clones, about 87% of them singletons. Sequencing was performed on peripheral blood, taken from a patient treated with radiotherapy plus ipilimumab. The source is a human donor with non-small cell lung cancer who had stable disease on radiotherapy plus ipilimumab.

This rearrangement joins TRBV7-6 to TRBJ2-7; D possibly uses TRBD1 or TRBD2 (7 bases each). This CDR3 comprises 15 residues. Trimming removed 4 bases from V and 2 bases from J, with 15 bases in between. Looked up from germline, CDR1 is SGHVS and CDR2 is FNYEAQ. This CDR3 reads CASSSGGAGPYEQYF. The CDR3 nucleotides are TGTGCCAGCAGCTCAGGGGGGGCGGGTCCCTACGAGCAGTACTTC.

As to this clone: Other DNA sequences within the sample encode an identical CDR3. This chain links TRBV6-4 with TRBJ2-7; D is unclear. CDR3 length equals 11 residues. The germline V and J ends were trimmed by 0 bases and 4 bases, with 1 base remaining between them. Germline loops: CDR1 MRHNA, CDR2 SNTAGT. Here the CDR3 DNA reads TGTGCCAGCAGTGACTCGTACGAGCAGTACTTC. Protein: CASSDSYEQYF.

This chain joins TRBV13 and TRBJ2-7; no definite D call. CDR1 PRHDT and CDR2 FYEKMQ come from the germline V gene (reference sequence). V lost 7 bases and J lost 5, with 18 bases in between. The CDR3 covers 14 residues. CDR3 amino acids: CASTREGSFHEQYF. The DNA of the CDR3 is TGTGCCAGCACCCGAGAAGGGTCGTTCCACGAGCAGTACTTC.

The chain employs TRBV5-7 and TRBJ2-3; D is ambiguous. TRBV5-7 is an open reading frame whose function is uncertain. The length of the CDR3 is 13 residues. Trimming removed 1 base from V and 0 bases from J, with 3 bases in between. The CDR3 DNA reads TGTGCCAGCAGCTTGTGGAGCACAGATACGCAGTATTTT. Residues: CASSLWSTDTQYF.

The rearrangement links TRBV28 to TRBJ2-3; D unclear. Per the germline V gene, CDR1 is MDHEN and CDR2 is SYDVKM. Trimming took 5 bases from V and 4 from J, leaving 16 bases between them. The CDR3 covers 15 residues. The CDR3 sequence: CASSITTPVPDTQYF. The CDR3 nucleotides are TGTGCCAGCAGTATTACTACCCCTGTCCCAGATACGCAGTATTTT.

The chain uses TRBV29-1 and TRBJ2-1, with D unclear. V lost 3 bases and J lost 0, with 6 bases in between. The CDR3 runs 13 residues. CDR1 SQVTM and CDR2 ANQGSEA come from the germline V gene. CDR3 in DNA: TGCAGCGTTGAGACTCTCTCCTACAATGAGCAGTTCTTC. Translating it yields CSVETLSYNEQFF.

The CDR3 loop reads CASSFGGTYGYTF. DNA for the CDR3: TGTGCCAGCAGCTTTGGCGGGACCTATGGCTACACCTTC. The V gene is TRBV5-4, the J gene TRBJ1-2; tentative D call: TRBD1 (5 bases). Trimming took off 2 bases at V and 4 bases at J, with 9 bases between the two ends. In germline, CDR1 is SGHNT, CDR2 YYREEE (reference sequence). The CDR3 runs 13 residues.

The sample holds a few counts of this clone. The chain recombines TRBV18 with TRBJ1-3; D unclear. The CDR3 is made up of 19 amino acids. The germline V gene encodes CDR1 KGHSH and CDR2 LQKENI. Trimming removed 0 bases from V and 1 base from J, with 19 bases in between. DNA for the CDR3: TGTGCCAGCTCACCACCGCGGGCGAGGCGGAGCCGGTCTGGAAACACCATATATTTT. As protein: CASSPPRARRSRSGNTIYF.

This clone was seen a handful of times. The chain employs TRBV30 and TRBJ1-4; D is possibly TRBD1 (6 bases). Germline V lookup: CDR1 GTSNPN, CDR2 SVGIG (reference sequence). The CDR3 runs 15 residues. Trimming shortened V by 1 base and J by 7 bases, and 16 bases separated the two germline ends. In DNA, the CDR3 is TGTGCCTGGAGTGGAACAGGGTTAAGGACTGAAAAACTGTTTTTT. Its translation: CAWSGTGLRTEKLFF. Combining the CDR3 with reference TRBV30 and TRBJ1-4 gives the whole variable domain SQTIHQWPATLVQPVGSPLSLECTVEGTSNPNLYWYRQAAGRGLQLLFYSVGIGQISSEVPQNLSASRPQDRQFILSSKKLLLSDSGFYLCAWSGTGLRTEKLFFGSGTQLSVL.

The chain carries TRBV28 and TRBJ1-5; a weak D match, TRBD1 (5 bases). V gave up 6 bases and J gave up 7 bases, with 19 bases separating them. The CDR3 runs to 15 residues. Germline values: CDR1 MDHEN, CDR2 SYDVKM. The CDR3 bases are TGTGCCAGCAGCATGGCGGCCAGGGCAGAGCAGCCCCAGCATTTT. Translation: CASSMAARAEQPQHF.

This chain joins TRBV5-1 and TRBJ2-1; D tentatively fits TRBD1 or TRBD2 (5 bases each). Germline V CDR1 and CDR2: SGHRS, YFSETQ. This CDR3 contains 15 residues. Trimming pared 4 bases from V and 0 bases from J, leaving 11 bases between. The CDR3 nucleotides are TGCGCCAGCAGCGATGGGGGATTCTCCTACAATGAGCAGTTCTTC. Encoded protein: CASSDGGFSYNEQFF.